The entry that follows covers one TCR beta chain sequence. This clonotype was seen repeatedly, ten times or more. Its antigen has not been determined. Within one base of it there is no much larger clone, and no base qualities were kept. These data come from a study of blood T cells in healthy people across ages (dated by TCRdb to the mid-2010s). With respect to the entire study: In model experiments, roughly one uniquely barcoded TCR beta cDNA molecule per two T cells was captured by template switching. The study measured age-related changes in TCR beta repertoire diversity using deep sequencing normalized with unique cDNA molecular identifiers. Four age groups were formed from the donors: young (average approximately 16 years), middle-aged (more than 35), aged (around 62) and long-lived (more than 75). To avoid experimental bias, donors of different ages were spread randomly across the sequencing lanes. For two donors (one aged 18 to 30 and one aged 80 or older), the study analyzed two additional independent replicas of 1 million unique cDNA reads from the same blood draw. Findings and caveats that apply to the study as a whole: Estimates of total diversity based on one million sequenced T cells were considered lower bounds and underestimates. The long-lived group showed more naive CD4+ T cells, fewer expanded clones and increased TCR diversity than the aged group, suggesting age selection. As age increased, observed TCR beta diversity per million T cells dropped in a roughly linear way, and a significant reduction was already evident by age approximately 40. There was a strong correlation between observed TCR beta diversity and the percentage of naive T cells measured by flow cytometry. Conclusive comparison of naive and antigen-experienced compartments was prevented by the profiling of bulk unsorted PBMCs. Because donor CMV infection status was unknown, age-related changes in expanded clonotypes were potentially confounded.

Systemically healthy Caucasian individuals from Russia, 39 in total and aged roughly 6 to 100 years, were included as donors. Roughly 9 milliliters of peripheral blood were drawn from each donor into EDTA-treated Vacutainer tubes. PBMCs were isolated by Ficoll-Paque density-gradient centrifugation, with at least 6 million obtained per sample. Total RNA was extracted from PBMCs with Trizol reagent, with at least 6 micrograms obtained per sample. For every donor, flow cytometry on a PBMC aliquot measured the percentage of naive CD45RAhigh/CD27high T cells. Reading from cysteine to phenylalanine, the CDR3 counts 15 amino acids. Only the CDR3 DNA is retained, 45 bases long and in frame from the first base. The germline V and J ends show losses of 5 bases and 10 bases respectively, and no gene match explains 8 bases of the junction. Sequences MNHEY (CDR1) and SVGEGT (CDR2) are obtained from the germline V gene.

Library construction relied on 5' RACE. Sequencer: Illumina HiSeq 2500. The second PCR ran for roughly 6 to 11 cycles and used a J-beta primer mix along with a sample-barcoded 5' primer. Each TCR beta cDNA molecule received a unique molecular identifier from a template-switch 5' adaptor carrying 12 random nucleotides. Each sample yielded at least 3 million CDR3-containing paired-end reads. The Mint cDNA synthesis kit, primed by a TRBC-specific oligonucleotide, was used to synthesize first-strand cDNA from all RNA. Following uracil-DNA glycosylase treatment, a first 18-cycle PCR with universal primers M1SS and BC2_uni_R was performed on all cDNA. Per the original workflow: For normalization, 1 million high-quality reads were randomly selected from each sample, with every read carrying a distinct molecular identifier. Instead of being binned into consensus sequences, reads with shared molecular identifiers were discarded. MiTCR, with a Q25 quality threshold and the strictest error-elimination algorithm, was used for CDR3 identification, clonotype clustering and error correction. A nonparametric unseen species model with Euler transformation was used to estimate a lower bound on total TCR beta diversity. TCRdb's own reprocessing of the public reads used fastp at Q25 and MiXCR and kept productive beta chains. Each entry is one CDR3 protein sequence, shown with its most common DNA and genes. These V and J calls originate from TCRdb's pipeline instead of the authors' own analysis. The sample data list 600,000 or so distinct CDR3 sequences, and approximately 30% of these were observed just once. The ten top clones hold 15% to 19% of the sample.

This sequence originates from a woman over 75 in good health. The material sequenced was blood. The receptor chain draws on TRBV6-2 or TRBV6-3 and TRBJ1-6, with 10 bases matching TRBD1. This receptor carries the CDR3 CASSSRTGGESPLHF. The nucleotides read TGTGCCAGCAGTAGCCGGACAGGGGGAGAATCACCCCTCCACTTT.